Sequencing of this TCR beta chain was carried out in a study of cytomegalovirus exposure and HLA in healthy donors. Study overall: Genotyping showed 70% to 90% of roughly 400 donors falling in the Caucasian-associated ancestry cluster. Study observations and caveats: CMV antigen specificity was confirmed in vitro for a few CMV-associated chains.

Germline V gives CDR1 LNHNV, CDR2 YYDKDF (reference sequence). The length of the CDR3 is 14 residues. V was pared by 6 bases and J by 3 bases, with 13 bases between. A note on this clone: What it recognizes is unknown.

PCR employed 60 Vbeta and 13 Jbeta primers. Here immunoSEQ multiplex PCR was the method, and the copy in TCRdb shows in-frame clones only, minus some. The sample has 150,000 or so clones; 80% are singletons. The sample consisted of PBMCs. This TCR came from a man younger than 40 in good health and CMV-seropositive. V gene TRBV15 combines with J gene TRBJ2-3, with a possible D match to TRBD2 (5 bases). CDR3 in DNA: TGTGCCACCAGTGTGGCCCCGGGGACAGATACGCAGTATTTT. This encodes CATSVAPGTDTQYF.